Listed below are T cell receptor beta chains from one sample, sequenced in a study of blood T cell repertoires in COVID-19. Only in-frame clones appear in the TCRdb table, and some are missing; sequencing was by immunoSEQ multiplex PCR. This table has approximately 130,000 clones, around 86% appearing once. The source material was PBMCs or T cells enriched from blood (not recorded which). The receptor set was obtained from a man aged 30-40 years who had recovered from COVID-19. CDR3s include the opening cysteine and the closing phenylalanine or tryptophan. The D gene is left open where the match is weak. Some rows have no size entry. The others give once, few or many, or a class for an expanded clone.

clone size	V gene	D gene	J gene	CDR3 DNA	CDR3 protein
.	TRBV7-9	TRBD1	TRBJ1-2	TGTGCCAGCAGCTTAGTTAAGTCCGGGACAGGGGGCGCAGAGGCTGGCTACACCTTC	CASSLVKSGTGGAEAGYTF
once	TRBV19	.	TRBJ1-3	TGTGCCAGTAGTATCGCTACAGGGAACTCTGGAAACACCATATATTTT	CASSIATGNSGNTIYF
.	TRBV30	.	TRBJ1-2	TGTGCCTGGAGTGTAAGCAGGGGTGCTAACTATGGCTACACCTTC	CAWSVSRGANYGYTF
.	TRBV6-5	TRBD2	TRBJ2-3	TGTGCCAGCAGTACCCCGGGAGGGTGGGGAGATACGCAGTATTTT	CASSTPGGWGDTQYF
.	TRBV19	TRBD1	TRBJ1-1	TGTGCCAGTAGTAGGGGGACAGCGAGCCTGAACACTGAAGCTTTCTTT	CASSRGTASLNTEAFF
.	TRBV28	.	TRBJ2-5	TGTGCCAGTGGGGGACAAGATCAAGAGACCCAGTACTTC	CASGGQDQETQYF
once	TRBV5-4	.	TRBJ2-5	TGTGCCAGCAGCGATTGGGCTCAAGAGACCCAGTACTTC	CASSDWAQETQYF
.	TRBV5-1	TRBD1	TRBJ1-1	TGCGCCAGCAGTCCGGACAGGACGAACACTGAAGCTTTCTTT	CASSPDRTNTEAFF
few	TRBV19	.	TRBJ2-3	TGTGCCAGTAGTATAGGAAGCCAATCCACAGATACGCAGTATTTT	CASSIGSQSTDTQYF
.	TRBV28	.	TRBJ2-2	TGTGCCAGCAGTTTATGGCCGGATGGGGGGGGCGCCGGGGAGCTGTTTTTT	CASSLWPDGGGAGELFF
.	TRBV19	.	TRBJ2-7	TGTGCCAGTAGTATTTTACAGGCCAAGGGCGAGCAGTACTTC	CASSILQAKGEQYF
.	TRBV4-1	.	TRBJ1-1	TGCGCCAGCAGCCAGAGTGGGGCGGACCTTGAAGCTTTCTTT	CASSQSGADLEAFF
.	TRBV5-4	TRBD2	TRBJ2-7	TGTGCCAGCAGCTTGTCGACTAGCGGGAGTAACGAGCAGTACTTC	CASSLSTSGSNEQYF
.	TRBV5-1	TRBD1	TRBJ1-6	TGCGCCACACGTCAAGACAGGGGTAATTCACCCCTCCACTTT	CATRQDRGNSPLHF
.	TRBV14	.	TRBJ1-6	TGTGCCAGCAGCCGACGGAACAGTTATAATTCACCCCTCCACTTT	CASSRRNSYNSPLHF
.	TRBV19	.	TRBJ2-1	TGTGCCAGTAGTCCCGATTCGGGACAACCTTCCAATGAGCAGTTCTTC	CASSPDSGQPSNEQFF
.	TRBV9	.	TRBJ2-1	TGTGCCAGCAGCGTAGGGGCCGGGAGCAATGAGCAGTTCTTC	CASSVGAGSNEQFF
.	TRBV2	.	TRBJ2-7	TGTGCCTGGAGCGGCAGGAGCTCATACGAGCAGTACTTC	CAWSGRSSYEQYF
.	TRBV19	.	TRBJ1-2	TGTGCCAGTAGTATAGCGCAGGGGAAAAACTATGGCTACACCTTC	CASSIAQGKNYGYTF
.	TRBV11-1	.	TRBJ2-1	TGTGCCAGCACCTTGACAGCCTCCTACAATGAGCAGTTCTTC	CASTLTASYNEQFF
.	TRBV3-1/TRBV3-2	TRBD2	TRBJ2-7	TGTGCCAGCAGCCAAGGACTAGCGGGATTCTACGAGCAGTACTTC	CASSQGLAGFYEQYF
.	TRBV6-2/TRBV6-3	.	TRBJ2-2	TGTGCCAGCAACCCTGGGGACAAGAACACCGGGGAGCTGTTTTTT	CASNPGDKNTGELFF
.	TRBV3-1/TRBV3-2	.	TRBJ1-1	TGTGCCAGCAGCCAAGATCCCAGGGCTCGAACTGAAGCTTTCTTT	CASSQDPRARTEAFF
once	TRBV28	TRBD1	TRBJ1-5	TGTGCCAGCAGCCAACCCACAGGGGGCAATCAGCCCCAGCATTTT	CASSQPTGGNQPQHF